This T cell receptor (beta chain) was identified in a study of OX40 agonist ivuxolimab in advanced cancers. Profiled with immunoSEQ multiplex PCR; TCRdb holds only in-frame clones, not every one. The sample consists of under 50,000 clones, about nine tenths of them appearing once. With 3 bases clipped from V and 9 bases from J, the junction kept 4 bases outside the gene matches. From germline, CDR1 is GTSNPN and CDR2 SVGIG (reference sequence). The CDR3 covers 12 residues. V and J are TRBV30 and TRBJ2-1; 8 bases line up with TRBD2. The sequence derives from an adult with an advanced solid tumor such as melanoma, head and neck, liver or kidney cancer. The material sequenced was CD4+ or CD8+ T cells sorted from blood, taken in a trial of the OX40 agonist ivuxolimab. This CDR3 reads CAWRGTSGEQFF. Here the CDR3 DNA reads TGTGCCTGGAGGGGCACTAGCGGTGAGCAGTTCTTC.